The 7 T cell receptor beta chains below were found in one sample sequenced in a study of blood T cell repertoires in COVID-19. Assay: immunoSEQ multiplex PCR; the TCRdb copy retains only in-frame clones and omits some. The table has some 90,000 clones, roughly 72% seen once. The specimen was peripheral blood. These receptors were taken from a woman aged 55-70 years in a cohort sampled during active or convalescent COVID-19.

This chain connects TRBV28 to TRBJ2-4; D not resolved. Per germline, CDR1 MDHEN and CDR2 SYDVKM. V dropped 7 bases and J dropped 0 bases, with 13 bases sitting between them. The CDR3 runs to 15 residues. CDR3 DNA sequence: TGTGCCAGCACCTCATCCGGTATAGCCAAAAACATTCAGTACTTC. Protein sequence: CASTSSGIAKNIQYF.

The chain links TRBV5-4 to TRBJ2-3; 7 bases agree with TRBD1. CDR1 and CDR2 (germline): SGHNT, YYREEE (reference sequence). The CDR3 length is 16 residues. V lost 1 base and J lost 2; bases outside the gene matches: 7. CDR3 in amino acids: CASSLRTGFITDTQYF. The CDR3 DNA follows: TGTGCCAGCAGCTTGCGGACAGGTTTCATCACAGATACGCAGTATTTT.

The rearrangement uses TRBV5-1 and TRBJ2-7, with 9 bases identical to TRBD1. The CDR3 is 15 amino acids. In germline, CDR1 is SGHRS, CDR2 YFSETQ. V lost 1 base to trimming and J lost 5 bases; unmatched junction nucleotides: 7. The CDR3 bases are TGCGCCAGCAGCTTGTGGGGACAGGGTAACCACGAGCAGTACTTC. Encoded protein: CASSLWGQGNHEQYF.

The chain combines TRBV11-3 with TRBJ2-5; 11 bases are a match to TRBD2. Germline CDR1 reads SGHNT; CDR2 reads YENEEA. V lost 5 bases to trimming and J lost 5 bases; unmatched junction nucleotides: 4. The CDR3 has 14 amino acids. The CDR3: CASSTSGGRETQYF. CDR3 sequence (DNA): TGTGCCAGCAGCACTAGCGGGGGACGTGAGACCCAGTACTTC.

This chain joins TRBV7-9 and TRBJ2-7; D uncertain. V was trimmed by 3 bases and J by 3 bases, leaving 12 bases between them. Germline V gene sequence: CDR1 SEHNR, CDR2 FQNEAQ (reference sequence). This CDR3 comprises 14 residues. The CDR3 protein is CASSFMAPGYEQYF. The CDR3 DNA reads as TGTGCCAGCAGCTTCATGGCGCCGGGCTACGAGCAGTACTTC.

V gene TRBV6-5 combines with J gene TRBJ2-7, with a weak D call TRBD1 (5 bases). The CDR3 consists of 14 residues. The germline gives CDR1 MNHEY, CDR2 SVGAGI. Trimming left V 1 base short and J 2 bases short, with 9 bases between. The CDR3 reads CASSYFDRPYEQYF. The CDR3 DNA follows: TGTGCCAGCAGTTACTTCGACAGACCCTACGAGCAGTACTTC.

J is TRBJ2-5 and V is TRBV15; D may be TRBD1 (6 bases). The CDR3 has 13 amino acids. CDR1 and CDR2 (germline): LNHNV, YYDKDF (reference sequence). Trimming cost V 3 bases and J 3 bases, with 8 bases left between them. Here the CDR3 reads CATSRGQEETQYF. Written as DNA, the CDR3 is TGTGCCACCAGCAGGGGACAAGAAGAGACCCAGTACTTC.